This T cell receptor beta chain came from a study of regulatory T cells in long-lasting Graves disease. Study results and caveats: The persistent group shared about 2,500 public clonotypes, more than the 966 shared by new patients.

On this clonotype itself: Its specificity is not known.

Arm-PCR of CDR3 regions and iRepertoire HTBI primers were used to build TCR beta libraries. Using its own MiXCR run on the multiplex PCR reads, TCRdb lists one record per CDR3 protein. Among about 210,000 distinct CDR3 sequences listed, roughly 18% were seen once. Germline V CDR1 and CDR2: MGHRA, YSYEKL. The CDR3 runs 16 residues. The trim removed 4 bases at V and 1 base at J, leaving 7 bases unmatched. Described time point: newly diagnosed GD, antithyroid drugs for less than 3 months. RNA isolated from PBMCs was used to make the TCR library. The same sample was also studied in work on T cells in Graves' hyperthyroidism and ophthalmopathy.

This TCR was recovered from a woman aged 25 to 39 with Graves disease. Here the sequenced sample was peripheral blood mononuclear cells (PBMCs), taken at new diagnosis, from a patient treated with antithyroid drugs. V and J are TRBV4-1 and TRBJ2-7, with TRBD2 matching over 10 bases. Written as DNA, the CDR3 is TGCGCCAGCAGCCGCACCGGGACTAGCGTATCCTACGAGCAGTACTTC. Translation: CASSRTGTSVSYEQYF.